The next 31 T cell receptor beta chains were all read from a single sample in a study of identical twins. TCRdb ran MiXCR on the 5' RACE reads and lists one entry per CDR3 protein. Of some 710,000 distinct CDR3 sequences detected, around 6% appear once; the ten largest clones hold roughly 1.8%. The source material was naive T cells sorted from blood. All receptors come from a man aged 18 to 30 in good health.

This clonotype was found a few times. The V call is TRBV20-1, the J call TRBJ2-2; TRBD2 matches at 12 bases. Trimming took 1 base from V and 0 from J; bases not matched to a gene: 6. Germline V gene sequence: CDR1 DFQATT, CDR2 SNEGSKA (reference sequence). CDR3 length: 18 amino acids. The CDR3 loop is CSARVVLAGGPNTGELFF. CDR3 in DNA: TGCAGTGCTAGAGTCGTACTAGCGGGAGGCCCGAACACCGGGGAGCTGTTTTTT.

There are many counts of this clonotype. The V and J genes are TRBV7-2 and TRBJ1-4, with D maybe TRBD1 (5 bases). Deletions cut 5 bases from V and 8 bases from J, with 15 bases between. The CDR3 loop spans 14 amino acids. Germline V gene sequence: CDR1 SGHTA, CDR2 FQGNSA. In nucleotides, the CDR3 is TGTGCCAGCAGCCTACTGAGGGGAAGCGAAAAACTGTTTTTT. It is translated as CASSLLRGSEKLFF. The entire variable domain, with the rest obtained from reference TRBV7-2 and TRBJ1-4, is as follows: GAGVSQSPSNKVTEKGKDVELRCDPISGHTALYWYRQSLGQGLEFLIYFQGNSAPDKSGLPSDRFSAERTGGSVSTLTIQRTQQEDSAVYLCASSLLRGSEKLFFGSGTQLSVL.

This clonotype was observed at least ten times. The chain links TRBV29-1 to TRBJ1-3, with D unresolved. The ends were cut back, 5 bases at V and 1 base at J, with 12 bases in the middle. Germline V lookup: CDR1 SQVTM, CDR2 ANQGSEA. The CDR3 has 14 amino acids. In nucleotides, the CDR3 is TGCAGCGTTCGGGTCAGAGGGTCTGGAAACACCATATATTTT. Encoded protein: CSVRVRGSGNTIYF.

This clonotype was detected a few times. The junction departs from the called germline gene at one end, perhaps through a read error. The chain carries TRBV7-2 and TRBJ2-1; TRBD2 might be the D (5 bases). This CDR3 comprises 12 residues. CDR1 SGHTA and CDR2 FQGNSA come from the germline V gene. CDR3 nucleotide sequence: TGTGCCAGCAGCTCCGACTACGATGAGCAGTTCTTC. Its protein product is CASSSDYDEQFF.

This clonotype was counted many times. The CDR3 sequence: CASSPGEVETQYF. The CDR3 region has the DNA TGTGCCAGCAGTCCGGGGGAGGTGGAGACCCAGTACTTC. The V and J genes are TRBV11-1 and TRBJ2-5; possible D gene TRBD2, 6 bases. The germline gives CDR1 SGHAT, CDR2 FQDESV (reference sequence). The CDR3 totals 13 residues. V was shortened by 6 bases and J by 5 bases, with 13 bases between the two germline ends.

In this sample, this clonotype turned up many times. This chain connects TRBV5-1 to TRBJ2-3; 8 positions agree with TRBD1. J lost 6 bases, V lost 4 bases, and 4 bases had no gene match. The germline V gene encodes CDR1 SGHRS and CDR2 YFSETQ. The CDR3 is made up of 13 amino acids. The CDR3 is CASSPDRVDTQYF. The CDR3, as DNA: TGCGCCAGCAGCCCGGACAGGGTGGATACGCAGTATTTT.

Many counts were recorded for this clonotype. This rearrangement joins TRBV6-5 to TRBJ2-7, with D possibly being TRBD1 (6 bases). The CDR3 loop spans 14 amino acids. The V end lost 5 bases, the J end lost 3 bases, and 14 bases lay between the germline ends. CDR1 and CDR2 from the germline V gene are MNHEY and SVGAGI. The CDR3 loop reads CASSPSTGRYEQYV. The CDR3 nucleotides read TGTGCCAGCAGTCCCTCGACAGGACGCTACGAGCAGTACGTC.

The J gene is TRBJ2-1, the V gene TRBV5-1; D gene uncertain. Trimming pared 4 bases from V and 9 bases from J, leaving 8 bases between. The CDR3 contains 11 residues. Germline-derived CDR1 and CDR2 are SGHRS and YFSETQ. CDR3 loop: CASSGFSEQFF. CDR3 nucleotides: TGCGCCAGCAGCGGATTCAGTGAGCAGTTCTTC. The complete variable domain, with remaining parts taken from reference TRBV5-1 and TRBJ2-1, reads KAGVTQTPRYLIKTRGQQVTLSCSPISGHRSVSWYQQTPGQGLQFLFEYFSETQRNKGNFPGRFSGRQFSNSRSEMNVSTLELGDSALYLCASSGFSEQFFGPGTRLTVL.

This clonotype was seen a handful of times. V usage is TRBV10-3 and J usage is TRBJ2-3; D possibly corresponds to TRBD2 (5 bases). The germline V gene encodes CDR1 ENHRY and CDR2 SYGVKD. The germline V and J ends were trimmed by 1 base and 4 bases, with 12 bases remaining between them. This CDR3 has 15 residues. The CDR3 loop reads CAISEFEGVPDTQYF. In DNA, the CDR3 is TGTGCCATCAGTGAGTTTGAGGGAGTGCCAGATACGCAGTATTTT.

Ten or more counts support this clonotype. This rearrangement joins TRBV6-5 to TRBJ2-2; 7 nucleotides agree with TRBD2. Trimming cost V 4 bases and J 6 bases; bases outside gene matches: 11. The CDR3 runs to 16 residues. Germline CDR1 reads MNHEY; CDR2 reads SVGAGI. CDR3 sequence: CASSSRGEPYSGELFF. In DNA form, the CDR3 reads TGTGCCAGCAGTTCCCGGGGGGAACCGTACTCCGGGGAGCTGTTTTTT.

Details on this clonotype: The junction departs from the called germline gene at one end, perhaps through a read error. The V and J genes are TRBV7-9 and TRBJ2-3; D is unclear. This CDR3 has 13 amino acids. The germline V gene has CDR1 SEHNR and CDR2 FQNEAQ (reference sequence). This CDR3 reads CASSPRVTDMQYF. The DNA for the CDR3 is TGTGCCAGCAGCCCACGGGTCACAGATATGCAGTATTTT.

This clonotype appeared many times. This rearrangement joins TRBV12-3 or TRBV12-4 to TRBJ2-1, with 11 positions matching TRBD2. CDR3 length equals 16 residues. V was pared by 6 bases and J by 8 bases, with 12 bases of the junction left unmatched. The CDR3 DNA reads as TGTGCCAGCAGCTCGCCTGGGACTAGCGGATTGGATGAGCAGTTCTTC. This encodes CASSSPGTSGLDEQFF.

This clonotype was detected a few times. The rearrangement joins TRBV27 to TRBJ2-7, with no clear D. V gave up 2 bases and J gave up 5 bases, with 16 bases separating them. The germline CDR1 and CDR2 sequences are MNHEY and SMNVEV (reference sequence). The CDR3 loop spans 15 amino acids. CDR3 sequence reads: CASSLSMAPAHEQYF. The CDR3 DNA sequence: TGTGCCAGCAGTTTAAGCATGGCTCCGGCCCACGAGCAGTACTTC.

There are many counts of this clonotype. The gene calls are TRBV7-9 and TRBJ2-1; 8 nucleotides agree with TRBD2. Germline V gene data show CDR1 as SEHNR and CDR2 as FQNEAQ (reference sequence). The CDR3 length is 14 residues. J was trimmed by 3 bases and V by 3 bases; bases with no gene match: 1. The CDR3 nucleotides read TGTGCCAGCAGCTTTCGGGAGGGCTACAATGAGCAGTTCTTC. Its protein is CASSFREGYNEQFF.

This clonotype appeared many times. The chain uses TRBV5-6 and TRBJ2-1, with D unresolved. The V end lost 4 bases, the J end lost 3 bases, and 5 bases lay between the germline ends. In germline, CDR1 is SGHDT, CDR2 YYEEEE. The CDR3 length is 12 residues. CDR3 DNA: TGTGCCAGCAGCAGCCTCTACAATGAGCAGTTCTTC. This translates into CASSSLYNEQFF.

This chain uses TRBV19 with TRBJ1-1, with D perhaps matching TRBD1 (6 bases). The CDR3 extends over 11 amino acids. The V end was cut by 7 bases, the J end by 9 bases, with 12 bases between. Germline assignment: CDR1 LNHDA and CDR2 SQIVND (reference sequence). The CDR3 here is CASNRGRKAFF. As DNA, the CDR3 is TGTGCCAGTAACCGGGGGCGGAAAGCTTTCTTT.

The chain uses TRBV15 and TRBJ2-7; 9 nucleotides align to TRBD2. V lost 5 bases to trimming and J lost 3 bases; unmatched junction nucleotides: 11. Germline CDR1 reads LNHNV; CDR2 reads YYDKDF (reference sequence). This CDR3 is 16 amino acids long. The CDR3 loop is CATSLLPGAGGYEQYF. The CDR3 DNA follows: TGTGCCACCAGCCTACTGCCAGGAGCGGGAGGCTACGAGCAGTACTTC.

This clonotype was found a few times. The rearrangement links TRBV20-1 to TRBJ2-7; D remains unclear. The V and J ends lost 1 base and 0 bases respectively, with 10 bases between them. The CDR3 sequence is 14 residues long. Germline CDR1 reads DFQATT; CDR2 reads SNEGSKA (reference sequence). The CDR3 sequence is CSARALGNSYEQYV. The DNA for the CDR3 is TGCAGTGCTAGAGCTTTGGGCAACTCCTACGAGCAGTACGTC.

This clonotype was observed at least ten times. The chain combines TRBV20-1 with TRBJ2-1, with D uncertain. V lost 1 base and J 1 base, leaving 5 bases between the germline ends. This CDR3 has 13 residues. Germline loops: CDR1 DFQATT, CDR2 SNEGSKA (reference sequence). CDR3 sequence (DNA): TGCAGTGCTAGAGCCCTTTCCTACAATGAGCAGTTCTTC. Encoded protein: CSARALSYNEQFF.

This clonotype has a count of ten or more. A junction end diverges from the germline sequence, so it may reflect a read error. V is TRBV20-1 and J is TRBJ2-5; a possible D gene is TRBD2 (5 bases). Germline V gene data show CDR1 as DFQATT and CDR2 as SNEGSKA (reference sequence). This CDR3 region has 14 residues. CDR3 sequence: CSAREYGVGETQYF. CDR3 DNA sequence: TGCAGTGCCAGAGAATACGGGGTAGGGGAGACCCAGTACTTC.

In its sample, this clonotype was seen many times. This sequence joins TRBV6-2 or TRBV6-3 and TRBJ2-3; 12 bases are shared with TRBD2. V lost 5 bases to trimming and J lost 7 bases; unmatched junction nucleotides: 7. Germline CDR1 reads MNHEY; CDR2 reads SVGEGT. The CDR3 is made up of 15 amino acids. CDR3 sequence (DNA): TGTGCCAGCAGTCGACTAGCGGGAGCACAAAATACGCAGTATTTT. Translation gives CASSRLAGAQNTQYF.

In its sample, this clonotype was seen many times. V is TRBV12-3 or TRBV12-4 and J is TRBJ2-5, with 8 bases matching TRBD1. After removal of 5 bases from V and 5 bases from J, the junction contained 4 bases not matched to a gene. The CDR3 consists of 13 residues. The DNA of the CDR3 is TGTGCCAGCAGTCAGGGGGCGGAGGAGACCCAGTACTTC. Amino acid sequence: CASSQGAEETQYF.

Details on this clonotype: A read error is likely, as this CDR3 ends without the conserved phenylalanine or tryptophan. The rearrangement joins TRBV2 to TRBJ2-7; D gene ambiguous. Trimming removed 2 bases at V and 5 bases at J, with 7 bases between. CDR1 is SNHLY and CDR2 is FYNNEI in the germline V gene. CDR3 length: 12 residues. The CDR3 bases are TGTGCCAGCAGTGAAACTGGGCACGAGCAGTACTAC. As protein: CASSETGHEQYY.

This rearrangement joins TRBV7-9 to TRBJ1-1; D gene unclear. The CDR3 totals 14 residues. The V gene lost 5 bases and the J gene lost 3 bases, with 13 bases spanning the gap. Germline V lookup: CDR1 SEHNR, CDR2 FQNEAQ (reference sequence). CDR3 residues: CASSHSAGYTEAFF. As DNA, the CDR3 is TGTGCCAGCAGCCATTCGGCGGGATACACTGAAGCTTTCTTT.

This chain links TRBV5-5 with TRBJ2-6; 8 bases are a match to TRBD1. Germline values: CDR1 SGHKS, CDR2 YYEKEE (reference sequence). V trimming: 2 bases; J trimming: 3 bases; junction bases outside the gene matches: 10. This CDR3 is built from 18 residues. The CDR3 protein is CASSLRQGALSGANVLTF. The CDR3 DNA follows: TGTGCCAGCAGCTTAAGGCAGGGGGCGCTGAGTGGGGCCAACGTCCTGACTTTC.

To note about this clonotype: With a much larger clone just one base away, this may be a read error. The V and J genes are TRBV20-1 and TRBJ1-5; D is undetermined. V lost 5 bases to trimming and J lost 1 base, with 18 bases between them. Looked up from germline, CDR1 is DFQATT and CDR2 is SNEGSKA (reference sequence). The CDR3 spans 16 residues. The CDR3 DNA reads TGCAGTGCTTGGGAACGAGAGTTAGGGAGCAATCAGCCCCAGCATTTT. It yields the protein CSAWERELGSNQPQHF.

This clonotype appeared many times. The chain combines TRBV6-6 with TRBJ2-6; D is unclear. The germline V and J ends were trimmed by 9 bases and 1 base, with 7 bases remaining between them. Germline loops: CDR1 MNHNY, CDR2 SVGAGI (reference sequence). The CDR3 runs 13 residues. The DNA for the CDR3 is TGTGCCAGTTGGGGATCTGGGGCCAACGTCCTGACTTTC. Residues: CASWGSGANVLTF.

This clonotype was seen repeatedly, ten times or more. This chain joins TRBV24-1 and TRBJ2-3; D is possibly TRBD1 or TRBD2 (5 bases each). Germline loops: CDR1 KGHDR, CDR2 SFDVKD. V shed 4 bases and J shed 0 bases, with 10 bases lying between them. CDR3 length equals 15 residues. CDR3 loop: CATSDPGRSTDTQYF. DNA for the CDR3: TGTGCCACCAGTGACCCGGGACGGAGCACAGATACGCAGTATTTT.

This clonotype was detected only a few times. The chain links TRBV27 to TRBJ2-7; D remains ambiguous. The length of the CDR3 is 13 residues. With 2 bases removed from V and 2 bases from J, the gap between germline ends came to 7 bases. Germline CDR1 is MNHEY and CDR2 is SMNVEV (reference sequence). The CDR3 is CASSLKRAYEQYF. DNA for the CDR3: TGTGCCAGCAGTTTAAAACGCGCCTACGAGCAGTACTTC.

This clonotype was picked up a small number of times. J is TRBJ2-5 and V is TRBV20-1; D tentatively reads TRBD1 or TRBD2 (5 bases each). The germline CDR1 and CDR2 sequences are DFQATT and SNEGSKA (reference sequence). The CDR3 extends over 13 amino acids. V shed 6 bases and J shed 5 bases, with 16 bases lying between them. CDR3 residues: CSAPSGAAETQYF. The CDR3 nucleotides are TGCAGTGCCCCCTCCGGGGCGGCGGAGACCCAGTACTTC.

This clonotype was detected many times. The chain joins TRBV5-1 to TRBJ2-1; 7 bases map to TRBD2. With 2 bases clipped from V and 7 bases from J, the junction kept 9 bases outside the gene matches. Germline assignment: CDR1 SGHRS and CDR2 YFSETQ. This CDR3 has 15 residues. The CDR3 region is CASSFVSGPQNEQFF. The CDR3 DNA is TGCGCCAGCAGCTTCGTTAGCGGGCCCCAGAATGAGCAGTTCTTC.